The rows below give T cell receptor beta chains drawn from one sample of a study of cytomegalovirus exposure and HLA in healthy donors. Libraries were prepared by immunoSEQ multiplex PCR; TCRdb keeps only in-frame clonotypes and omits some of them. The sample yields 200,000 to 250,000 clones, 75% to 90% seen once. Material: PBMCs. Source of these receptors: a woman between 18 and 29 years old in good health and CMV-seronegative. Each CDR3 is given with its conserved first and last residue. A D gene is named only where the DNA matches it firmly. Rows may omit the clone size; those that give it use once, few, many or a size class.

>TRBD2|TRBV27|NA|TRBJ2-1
TGTGCCAGCAGCATCACTAGCGGGGGGGTAACCTACAATGAGCAGTTCTTC
CASSITSGGVTYNEQFF
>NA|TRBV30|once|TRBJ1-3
TGTGCCTGGACCATCGACAGCTCTGGAAACACCATATATTTT
CAWTIDSSGNTIYF
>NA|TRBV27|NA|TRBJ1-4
TGTGCCAGCAGTCCCACACCCGATATAACAGTACGGGAAAAACTGTTTTTT
CASSPTPDITVREKLFF
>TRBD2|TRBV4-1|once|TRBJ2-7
TGCGCCAGCAGCCAAGGACTAGCAACCTACGAGCAGTACTTC
CASSQGLATYEQYF
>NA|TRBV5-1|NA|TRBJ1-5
TGCGCCAGCAGCTTGGGACAGCACAATCAGCCCCAGCATTTT
CASSLGQHNQPQHF
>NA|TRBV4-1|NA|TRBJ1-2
TGCGCCAGCAGCCAAGAAGCGGGGGCGCTTAACTATGGCTACACCTTC
CASSQEAGALNYGYTF
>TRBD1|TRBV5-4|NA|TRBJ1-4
TGTGCCAGCAGTTTGGACAGGAGTCGTCAAAAACTGTTTTTT
CASSLDRSRQKLFF
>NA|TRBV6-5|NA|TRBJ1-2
TGTGCCAGCACCCAGTCAGCCCTGTATGGCTACACCTTC
CASTQSALYGYTF
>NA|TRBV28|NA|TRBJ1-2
TGTGCCAGCAGTTTGGGCCGGGACATCTATGGCTACACCTTC
CASSLGRDIYGYTF
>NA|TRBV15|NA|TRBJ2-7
TGTGCCACCAGAGGGGTGGGCAGGGAAATCGACGAGCAGTACTTC
CATRGVGREIDEQYF
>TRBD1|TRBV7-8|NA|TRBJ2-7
TGTGCCAGCAGCTTAGGACCTGACAGGGGAGCCTACGAGCAGTACTTC
CASSLGPDRGAYEQYF